The 9 T cell receptor beta chains below all came from one sample that was sequenced in a study of CD8+CD57+ T cells in acquired aplastic anemia (dated by TCRdb to the late 2010s). The sample was run on an Illumina HiSeq 2000. Profiling of TCR beta VDJ combinations and CDR3 sequences used genomic DNA as the template. TCRdb trimmed the raw reads at Q25, called clones with MiXCR and kept productive beta chains. Every CDR3 protein is listed once, alongside the most common genes and DNA of its rows. This sample holds 400,000 to 500,000 distinct CDR3 sequences; 65% to 75% were observed only once. In total, the top ten clones hold 4% of the sample. The sample consisted of sorted CD4+, CD8+, or CD8+CD57+ T cells (not recorded which) from PBMCs. The receptors come from a human donor in good health, serving as a control.

This chain uses TRBV2 with TRBJ2-3, with TRBD2 matching 13 bases. CDR3 length: 15 residues. Germline V gives CDR1 SNHLY, CDR2 FYNNEI. CDR3 residues: CGGSALAGGKDTQYF. The CDR3, as DNA: TGTGGCGGCAGTGCACTAGCGGGGGGGAAAGATACGCAGTATTTT.

The chain uses TRBV7-6 and TRBJ2-5; 10 bases are a match to TRBD1. This CDR3 contains 13 residues. The V segment lost 4 bases and the J segment 12 bases; nucleotides outside the gene matches: 8. Germline V gives CDR1 SGHVS, CDR2 FNYEAQ. CDR3 sequence: CASSWTGGRTKYF. The CDR3, as DNA: TGTGCCAGCAGCTGGACAGGGGGGCGGACTAAGTACTTC.

The chain uses TRBV7-9 and TRBJ1-6; TRBD1 is a possible D gene (5 bases). Germline V lookup: CDR1 SEHNR, CDR2 FQNEAQ (reference sequence). The CDR3 length is 15 residues. The germline V and J ends were trimmed by 5 bases and 7 bases, with 15 bases remaining between them. The chain's CDR3 is CASSEGTVRNSPLHF. As DNA, the CDR3 is TGTGCCAGCAGCGAAGGGACGGTTCGAAATTCACCCCTCCACTTT.

This clonotype has a count of ten or more. The chain is built from TRBV9 and TRBJ2-7; TRBD1 matches 9 bases. In germline, CDR1 is SGDLS, CDR2 YYNGEE. The V gene end was trimmed by 2 bases and the J gene end by 3 bases; junction bases not matched to a gene: 9. This CDR3 spans 16 amino acids. In DNA, the CDR3 is TGTGCCAGCAGCGTCTCAGGAGGGACAGGGATCTACGAGCAGTACTTC. This sequence encodes CASSVSGGTGIYEQYF.

The V call is TRBV10-2, the J call TRBJ2-7; D unresolved. CDR1 and CDR2 from the germline V gene are WSHSY and SAAADI. The V end lost 7 bases, the J end lost 6 bases, and 16 bases lay between the germline ends. The CDR3 is 13 amino acids. The CDR3 loop reads CASKATDPCEQYF. The CDR3 DNA reads TGCGCCAGCAAGGCAACAGATCCGTGCGAGCAGTACTTC.

This clonotype turned up a few times. The chain employs TRBV10-3 and TRBJ2-7; 9 bases line up with TRBD1. The V gene's germline CDR1 is ENHRY and CDR2 SYGVKD. After removal of 0 bases from V and 3 bases from J, the junction contained 3 bases not matched to a gene. The CDR3 length is 15 residues. The CDR3 sequence: CAISESGQGDYEQYF. The CDR3 DNA sequence: TGTGCCATCAGTGAGTCGGGACAGGGAGACTACGAGCAGTACTTC.

This clonotype was found once. V usage is TRBV13 and J usage is TRBJ2-7; TRBD2 matches at 11 bases. CDR1 and CDR2 (germline): PRHDT, FYEKMQ (reference sequence). CDR3 length: 17 residues. The ends lost 8 bases at V and 0 bases at J; junction bases unmatched: 12. CDR3: CASQLAGAGVSSYEQYF. DNA for the CDR3: TGTGCCAGCCAACTAGCGGGGGCAGGGGTAAGCTCCTACGAGCAGTACTTC.

The chain has TRBV11-2 and TRBJ1-5; TRBD1 is a possible D gene (6 bases). Looked up from germline, CDR1 is SGHAT and CDR2 is FQNNGV. The length of the CDR3 is 16 residues. V was trimmed by 5 bases and J by 2 bases, leaving 16 bases between them. The CDR3 DNA follows: TGTGCCAGCAGCAGCGGGGGAAACAGGGGCAATCAGCCCCAGCATTTT. This encodes CASSSGGNRGNQPQHF.

This clonotype was detected once. An end of the junction does not agree with germline; a read error may underlie this. The V gene is TRBV4-1, the J gene TRBJ1-4, with D unclear. The CDR3 sequence is 16 residues long. Germline V lookup: CDR1 MGHRA, CDR2 YSYEKL. CDR3 bases: TGTGCCAGCAGCCAAGTCGCGAATGTGCCTAATGAAAAACTGTTTTTT. This encodes CASSQVANVPNEKLFF.